This TCR beta chain was profiled in a study of Graves' ophthalmopathy and Graves' hyperthyroidism. Background on the study: Investigators collected peripheral blood at initial diagnosis, before any treatment was given. Study outcomes and limitations: For separating ophthalmopathy from stable hyperthyroidism, a 13-signature model gave under 90% sensitivity and roughly 77% specificity. The model predicted progression of ophthalmopathy with a sensitivity of just over 70%, and its specificity was 72% to 85%.

V lost 3 bases, J lost 0 bases, and 3 bases lay in between. Germline lookup yields CDR1 LNHDA and CDR2 SQIVND (reference sequence). The CDR3 loop spans 14 amino acids. Each donor who had ophthalmopathy showed moderate-to-severe activity, a CAS of ≥3, a NOSPECS of ≥4, and a duration under 3 months. Researchers took RNA transcripts and amplified TCR beta CDR3 regions from them. After a first-round RT-PCR with HTBI primers, a second-round multiplex PCR was run. TCRdb re-derived calls from the multiplex PCR reads in MiXCR, one entry per CDR3 protein. The table shows more than 550,000 distinct CDR3 sequences, with over 40% occurring only once. This clonotype was seen ten or more times. Its antigen is undetermined.

The clonotype comes from an adult man with Graves' ophthalmopathy. The sample comprised peripheral blood. The chain employs TRBV19 and TRBJ2-6, with D unclear. The CDR3 sequence: CASSISSGANVLTF. The CDR3, as DNA: TGTGCCAGTAGTATCTCCTCTGGGGCCAACGTCCTGACTTTC.